This T cell receptor (beta chain) was sequenced in a study of cytomegalovirus exposure and HLA in healthy donors. About the research overall: The same platform as the roughly 670 first-cohort repertoires was used for the 90 to 150 validation repertoires, a later analysis reported. The study's findings and limits: There were some public TCRs occurring in many donors, but most TCR sequences were rare.

With regard to this clone: The antigen remains undetermined.

This CDR3 contains 16 residues. Germline CDR1 reads LGHNA; CDR2 reads YSLEER. Trimming cost V 0 bases and J 9 bases; bases outside gene matches: 11. Here immunoSEQ multiplex PCR was the method, and the copy in TCRdb shows in-frame clones only, minus some. The table has more than 85,000 clones, 85% to 95% seen once. The specimen was PBMCs. The source is a woman in her 30s in good health and CMV-seropositive. The V and J genes are TRBV4-3 and TRBJ2-1, with TRBD2 matching 7 bases. The CDR3 spells CASSQDRATSAPEQFF. The CDR3, as DNA: TGCGCCAGCAGCCAAGATCGAGCAACTAGCGCGCCTGAGCAGTTCTTC.